The 20 T cell receptor beta chains reported below all come from one sample, sequenced in a study of cytomegalovirus exposure and HLA in healthy donors. The PCR contained 60 Vbeta and 13 Jbeta primers. Measured with immunoSEQ multiplex PCR; TCRdb has only the in-frame clones, and not every one. The sample has about 59,000 clones. The specimen sequenced was PBMCs. The source of these receptors is a man younger than 40 in good health and CMV-seropositive.

The rearrangement links TRBV7-9 to TRBJ1-2, with D unresolved. Germline loops: CDR1 SEHNR, CDR2 FQNEAQ (reference sequence). The CDR3 is made up of 13 amino acids. V lost 2 bases to trimming and J lost 8 bases, with 12 bases between them. The DNA for the CDR3 is TGTGCCAGCAGCTTAAACCGGGTCCAAGGCTACACCTTC. Translation: CASSLNRVQGYTF.

The gene calls are TRBV9 and TRBJ2-1, with D perhaps matching TRBD1 (7 bases). Germline V gene data show CDR1 as SGDLS and CDR2 as YYNGEE. The germline V and J ends were trimmed by 1 base and 5 bases, with 16 bases remaining between them. The length of the CDR3 is 16 residues. For the CDR3, the DNA is TGTGCCAGCAGCGTATCCGACAGGGAGGTCGACAATGAGCAGTTCTTC. Translating gives CASSVSDREVDNEQFF.

The rearrangement uses TRBV9 and TRBJ2-7; 10 bases are shared with TRBD2. V trimming: 0 bases; J trimming: 6 bases; junction bases outside the gene matches: 3. The CDR3 length is 14 residues. Per germline, CDR1 SGDLS and CDR2 YYNGEE. The CDR3 sequence: CASSVDQREGEQYF. CDR3 nucleotides: TGTGCCAGCAGCGTAGATCAGCGGGAGGGCGAGCAGTACTTC.

About this clone itself: The junction departs from the called germline gene at one end, perhaps through a read error. This sequence joins TRBV19 and TRBJ1-3; TRBD1 might be the D (5 bases). The V gene's germline CDR1 is LNHDA and CDR2 SQIVND (reference sequence). This CDR3 is 16 amino acids long. The CDR3 spells CASSIKTADSGNNIYF. The CDR3 bases are TGTGCCAGTAGTATTAAGACAGCAGACTCTGGAAACAACATATATTTT.

This chain's CDR3 is CASTRAGSGSPLHF. The CDR3 DNA reads as TGTGCCAGCACCAGAGCCGGGAGCGGTTCACCCCTCCACTTT. The chain carries TRBV6-6 and TRBJ1-6; D remains ambiguous. Per the germline V gene, CDR1 is MNHNY and CDR2 is SVGAGI (reference sequence). The CDR3 has 14 amino acids. Trimming left V 7 bases short and J 9 bases short, with 16 bases between.

This rearrangement joins TRBV6-5 to TRBJ2-1, with a tentative D call TRBD2 (6 bases). Germline V lookup: CDR1 MNHEY, CDR2 SVGAGI. CDR3 length: 15 residues. V lost 0 bases to trimming and J lost 8 bases, with 14 bases between them. The CDR3 DNA sequence: TGTGCCAGCAGTTACTCAGGAGGGTTTGTCTATGAGCAGTTCTTC. Translating it yields CASSYSGGFVYEQFF.

CDR3: CAWSVDTDYEQYF. The DNA of the CDR3 is TGTGCCTGGAGTGTTGACACAGACTACGAGCAGTACTTC. The chain recombines TRBV30 with TRBJ2-7; D call uncertain. Trimming stripped 0 bases from V and 3 bases from J, with 9 bases between. The CDR3 consists of 13 residues. From germline, CDR1 is GTSNPN and CDR2 SVGIG (reference sequence).

The chain has TRBV5-4 and TRBJ1-1; TRBD1 matches 11 bases. The CDR3 contains 14 residues. With 2 bases clipped from V and 4 bases from J, the junction kept 1 base outside the gene matches. The germline V gene has CDR1 SGHNT and CDR2 YYREEE (reference sequence). This chain's CDR3 is CASSFGQGATEAFF. Here the CDR3 DNA reads TGTGCCAGCAGCTTTGGACAGGGGGCCACTGAAGCTTTCTTT. The whole variable domain, filled in from reference TRBV5-4 and TRBJ1-1, reads ETGVTQSPTHLIKTRGQQVTLRCSSQSGHNTVSWYQQALGQGPQFIFQYYREEENGRGNFPPRFSGLQFPNYSSELNVNALELDDSALYLCASSFGQGATEAFFGQGTRLTVV.

J is TRBJ1-5 and V is TRBV18; maybe TRBD1 (6 bases). Germline values: CDR1 KGHSH, CDR2 LQKENI. The CDR3 totals 12 residues. The germline V and J ends were trimmed by 6 bases and 11 bases, with 14 bases remaining between them. The CDR3 sequence: CASSPEGGTQHF. The CDR3 DNA is TGTGCCAGCTCCCCGGAGGGGGGGACCCAGCATTTT.

V and J are TRBV30 and TRBJ1-2; D might be TRBD1 (6 bases). Germline CDR1 is GTSNPN and CDR2 is SVGIG (reference sequence). This CDR3 region has 14 residues. V lost 1 base, J lost 6 bases, and 15 bases lay in between. The CDR3 sequence: CAWSAHRDANGYTF. In nucleotides, the CDR3 is TGTGCCTGGAGTGCCCACAGGGATGCCAATGGCTACACCTTC.

The CDR3 DNA reads as TGTGCCAGCAGCTTAGATCGAGGGCAGAAGTACTTC. This encodes CASSLDRGQKYF. J is TRBJ2-7 and V is TRBV11-2; a possible D gene is TRBD2 (5 bases). Germline CDR1 is SGHAT and CDR2 is FQNNGV. There are 12 residues in the CDR3. Between the trimmed V and J ends, which lost 0 bases and 11 bases, there was a span of 11 bases.

The chain couples TRBV5-6 to TRBJ2-3, with 7 bases that match TRBD1. V was pared by 2 bases and J by 4 bases, with 13 bases of the junction left unmatched. Germline CDR1 SGHDT, CDR2 YYEEEE. CDR3 length: 17 amino acids. This CDR3 reads CASSLVGQGVVADTQYF. Here the CDR3 DNA reads TGTGCCAGCAGCTTAGTCGGCCAGGGGGTGGTCGCAGATACGCAGTATTTT.

Concerning this clone: Other DNA variants within this sample encode the same CDR3. This chain uses TRBV6-5 with TRBJ2-7, with D maybe TRBD1 (6 bases). Trimming removed 2 bases at V and 2 bases at J, with 10 bases between. CDR3 length: 14 amino acids. Per the germline V gene, CDR1 is MNHEY and CDR2 is SVGAGI. In DNA, the CDR3 is TGTGCCAGCAGTTACGGCCGGGACACCTACGAGCAGTACTTC. Amino acid sequence: CASSYGRDTYEQYF.

The chain joins TRBV5-1 to TRBJ1-1; D is possibly TRBD1 (5 bases). The germline gives CDR1 SGHRS, CDR2 YFSETQ. V lost 0 bases to trimming and J lost 3 bases, with 9 bases between them. This CDR3 contains 14 residues. Here the CDR3 reads CASSLEGLDTEAFF. Here the CDR3 DNA reads TGCGCCAGCAGCTTGGAGGGGTTGGACACTGAAGCTTTCTTT. The variable domain in full, completed from reference TRBV5-1 and TRBJ1-1, reads KAGVTQTPRYLIKTRGQQVTLSCSPISGHRSVSWYQQTPGQGLQFLFEYFSETQRNKGNFPGRFSGRQFSNSRSEMNVSTLELGDSALYLCASSLEGLDTEAFFGQGTRLTVV.

V usage is TRBV7-2 and J usage is TRBJ2-7, with 8 bases fitting TRBD2. Germline-derived CDR1 and CDR2 are SGHTA and FQGNSA. V shed 5 bases and J 4 bases; nucleotides not matched to a gene: 10. The CDR3 totals 15 residues. For the CDR3, the DNA is TGTGCCAGCAGCCCTCTCTGGCGGGAGGCTTACGAGCAGTACTTC. Translation gives CASSPLWREAYEQYF.

V and J are TRBV6-1 and TRBJ2-5, with 9 bases that match TRBD2. The germline V gene has CDR1 MNHNS and CDR2 SASEGT. The V and J ends lost 5 bases and 5 bases, in that order; junction bases with no gene match: 9. The CDR3 has 15 amino acids. CDR3 protein: CASSPTAGGEETQYF. CDR3 nucleotide sequence: TGTGCCAGCAGTCCCACTGCGGGAGGGGAGGAGACCCAGTACTTC.

V usage is TRBV29-1 and J usage is TRBJ2-3, with 7 bases matching TRBD2. Germline assignment: CDR1 SQVTM and CDR2 ANQGSEA. The CDR3 is made up of 13 amino acids. With V trimmed by 6 bases and J by 5 bases, 8 bases remained unmatched. Here the CDR3 reads CSVLTSQLDTQYF. The CDR3, as DNA: TGCAGCGTACTGACTAGCCAATTAGATACGCAGTATTTT.

This sequence joins TRBV2 and TRBJ1-1; 7 nucleotides agree with TRBD1. V gave up 7 bases and J gave up 3 bases; unmatched junction bases: 5. CDR1 and CDR2 from the germline V gene are SNHLY and FYNNEI. This CDR3 spans 13 amino acids. The CDR3 DNA reads as TGTGCCAGCATGGACAGGATCCACACTGAAGCTTTCTTT. It specifies CASMDRIHTEAFF.

This rearrangement joins TRBV5-4 to TRBJ1-1; D is unclear. The CDR3 contains 14 residues. Between the trimmed V and J ends, which lost 0 bases and 6 bases, there was a span of 12 bases. Germline-derived CDR1 and CDR2 are SGHNT and YYREEE (reference sequence). CDR3 loop: CASSLASSLPEAFF. CDR3 nucleotides: TGTGCCAGCAGCTTGGCGAGTAGCTTACCTGAAGCTTTCTTT.

This chain links TRBV5-1 with TRBJ2-5; 7 bases are a match to TRBD2. Germline V gives CDR1 SGHRS, CDR2 YFSETQ. The CDR3 spans 15 residues. With 4 bases clipped from V and 1 base from J, the junction kept 7 bases outside the gene matches. The chain's CDR3 is CASSAEAGPQETQYF. In nucleotides, the CDR3 is TGCGCCAGCAGCGCAGAAGCGGGACCCCAAGAGACCCAGTACTTC. Full variable domain (remainder filled in from reference TRBV5-1 and TRBJ2-5): KAGVTQTPRYLIKTRGQQVTLSCSPISGHRSVSWYQQTPGQGLQFLFEYFSETQRNKGNFPGRFSGRQFSNSRSEMNVSTLELGDSALYLCASSAEAGPQETQYFGPGTRLLVL.